The 8 T cell receptor beta chains below come from one sample, sequenced in a study of CDR3 diversity in severe acne. TCRdb fed the PCR reads into MiXCR, producing one record per CDR3 protein. The repertoire consists of around 91,000 distinct CDR3 sequences, with under 65% occurring once and the leading ten covering over 11%. Sequencing was done on a sample of blood. The receptors shown here come from a male donor in good health, without acne.

About this clonotype: This clone may be a read error of a much larger clone one base away. Here the CDR3 DNA reads TGTGCGAGTAGGGGGGGGGGGCAGAGTAACACCGGGGAGCTGCTTTTT. As protein: CASRGGGQSNTGELLF. The genes are TRBV19 and TRBJ2-2; D might be TRBD2 (7 bases). Germline V gene lookup returns CDR1 LNHDA and CDR2 SQIVND (reference sequence). The CDR3 covers 16 residues.

The chain couples TRBV7-2 to TRBJ1-5; D unclear. V dropped 2 bases and J dropped 4 bases, with 18 bases sitting between them. The germline V gene has CDR1 SGHTA and CDR2 FQGNSA. The CDR3 runs 17 residues. The CDR3 nucleotides read TGTGCCAGCAGCTTATTATGGTCGGGCTTCCAAAATCAGCCCCAGCATTTT. Translating it yields CASSLLWSGFQNQPQHF.

This clonotype was counted only a few times. The rearrangement uses TRBV7-6 and TRBJ1-1, with 7 bases lining up with TRBD1. The CDR3 extends over 13 amino acids. Germline values: CDR1 SGHVS, CDR2 FNYEAQ. The ends lost 3 bases at V and 5 bases at J; junction bases unmatched: 3. The CDR3 reads CASSLAQGTEAFF. CDR3 DNA sequence: TGTGCCAGCAGCTTGGCACAGGGGACTGAAGCTTTCTTT.

The chain couples TRBV29-1 to TRBJ2-7, with 9 bases lining up with TRBD1. Germline V gene sequence: CDR1 SQVTM, CDR2 ANQGSEA. The V and J ends lost 5 bases and 4 bases, in that order; junction bases with no gene match: 9. CDR3 length: 14 residues. In DNA, the CDR3 is TGCAGCGTTCCCACCGGGACAGGGCCTTACGAGCAGTACTTC. Amino acid sequence: CSVPTGTGPYEQYF.

The CDR3 protein is CASSPGGTGNQPQHF. CDR3 sequence (DNA): TGTGCCAGCAGTCCAGGGGGTACCGGCAATCAGCCCCAGCATTTT. The V and J genes are TRBV25-1 and TRBJ1-5; 7 bases line up with TRBD1. The germline CDR1 and CDR2 sequences are MGHDK and SYGVNS. This CDR3 is built from 15 residues. V shed 5 bases, J shed 2 bases, and the junction held 6 bases outside the gene matches.

Many counts were recorded for this clonotype. CDR3 DNA: TGTGCCAGCAGTGTTACCGGGACTAGGAACAATGAGCAGTTCTTC. Its protein is CASSVTGTRNNEQFF. This chain uses TRBV6-4 with TRBJ2-1; 8 bases map to TRBD2. The germline gives CDR1 MRHNA, CDR2 SNTAGT. The CDR3 runs 15 residues. The V and J ends lost 4 bases and 5 bases, in that order; junction bases with no gene match: 7.

A single count supports this clonotype. With a much larger clone just one base away, this may be a read error. The chain employs TRBV28 and TRBJ2-7; 9 bases are shared with TRBD2. Per germline, CDR1 MDHEN and CDR2 SYDVKM. Unmatched junction bases numbered 15, after V lost 11 bases and J lost 7 bases. The CDR3 contains 14 residues. CDR3 DNA sequence: TGTGCCGCCCTTAGCGGGAGACTTGTTGGAGAGCAGTACTTC. It is translated as CAALSGRLVGEQYF.

The chain carries TRBV5-1 and TRBJ2-3; possible D gene TRBD2, 6 bases. Germline assignment: CDR1 SGHRS and CDR2 YFSETQ. The CDR3 runs 13 residues. Trimming cost V 6 bases and J 2 bases, with 10 bases left between them. This CDR3 reads CASNIAATDTQYF. The CDR3, as DNA: TGCGCCAGCAATATAGCGGCCACAGATACGCAGTATTTT. The entire variable domain, with the rest obtained from reference TRBV5-1 and TRBJ2-3, is as follows: KAGVTQTPRYLIKTRGQQVTLSCSPISGHRSVSWYQQTPGQGLQFLFEYFSETQRNKGNFPGRFSGRQFSNSRSEMNVSTLELGDSALYLCASNIAATDTQYFGPGTRLTVL.